This T cell receptor beta chain was profiled in a study of metastatic and nonmetastatic thyroid tumors. Study information: Samples came from malignant and benign thyroid patients, and repertoires were compared across blood and tumor or nodule tissue. The study's findings and limits: In both blood and tumor samples, TCR beta diversity was reported significantly higher for malignant than benign nodules.

With MiXCR, TCRdb called clones anew from the PCR reads. The sample yields approximately 74,000 clones, 14% seen once. Nobody among the patients had been given any treatment before thyroid surgery. In its sample, this clone was seen many times. No antigen is known for it. The source of this sequence is a male donor with papillary thyroid cancer or a benign thyroid nodule (not recorded which). Some clones in this sample may be carry-over from other donors' samples. Sequencing was performed on blood.

The CDR3, as DNA: TGCAGTGCTAGAGGGGTAAGCGGGAGGGTCGCAGATACGCAGTATTTT. It codes for CSARGVSGRVADTQYF. The chain couples TRBV20-1 to TRBJ2-3; 10 bases map to TRBD2. This CDR3 comprises 16 residues. The junction had 8 bases not matched to a gene; V was cut back by 1 base and J by 4 bases. Germline V lookup: CDR1 DFQATT, CDR2 SNEGSKA (reference sequence).